This T cell receptor beta chain emerged from a study of blood T cell repertoires in COVID-19. Overall study: The United States, Italy and Spain supplied acute and convalescent COVID-19 samples. T cells, B-cell-depleted T cells, or PBMCs provided the cDNA or gDNA that served as material.

As processed by the authors: It was from reference gene primer amplification that nucleated cell counts were estimated. The assay was immunoSEQ multiplex PCR, and TCRdb's table has in-frame clones only and misses some. V and J calls and clone size are those listed in that table; D and trimming were worked out from the DNA. The data hold around 200,000 clones, with approximately 90% observed a single time. Per germline, CDR1 SGHRS and CDR2 YFSETQ. The CDR3 totals 15 residues. The V gene end was trimmed by 0 bases and the J gene end by 5 bases; junction bases not matched to a gene: 6. The receptor was derived from a woman older than 75 in a cohort sampled during active or convalescent COVID-19. The chain links TRBV5-1 to TRBJ2-5, with 8 bases matching TRBD1. Sample: peripheral blood. In DNA form, the CDR3 reads TGCGCCAGCAGCTTGGGAGACAGGGGAGTTGAGACCCAGTACTTC. This sequence encodes CASSLGDRGVETQYF.